A selection of T cell receptor beta chains follows, all from one sample in a study of blood T cell repertoires in COVID-19. Profiling relied on immunoSEQ multiplex PCR, and the TCRdb table lists in-frame clones only, not all of them. The data contain 250,000 to 400,000 clones, 88% of them singletons. Sequencing was carried out using peripheral blood. The receptors derive from a woman between 25 and 40 years old with COVID-19, enrolled during active disease. The CDR3 runs from the conserved cysteine through the conserved F or W. D genes are given only for firm matches. Some rows mark clone size as missing; the rest say once, few, many or name a class of expanded clone.

D gene	J gene	clone size	V gene	CDR3 DNA	CDR3 protein
NA	TRBJ1-2	NA	TRBV6-2/TRBV6-3	TGTGCCAGCAGTCCCCGGGGGAGAACCTATGGCTACACCTTC	CASSPRGRTYGYTF
NA	TRBJ2-3	NA	TRBV20-1	TGCAGTGCTAGTGAAGGACAGACAAGCACAGATACGCAGTATTTT	CSASEGQTSTDTQYF
NA	TRBJ2-4	NA	TRBV6-1	TGTGCCAGCAGTGATCGGGGTACTATAACCAAAAACATTCAGTACTTC	CASSDRGTITKNIQYF
NA	TRBJ1-4	once	TRBV19	TGTGCCAGTAGTATAGGGCCCGTTCTTGCTTTT	CASSIGPVLAF
NA	TRBJ1-2	NA	TRBV18	TGTGCCAGCTCACCGGGGCCGGACGCCTATGGCTACACCTTC	CASSPGPDAYGYTF
NA	TRBJ1-1	NA	TRBV24-1	TGTGCCACCAGTGATGAGATGAACACTGAAGCTTTCTTT	CATSDEMNTEAFF
TRBD1	TRBJ1-1	NA	TRBV29-1	TGCAGCGTCTGGTCGGGACAGTCGACTGAAGCTTTCTTT	CSVWSGQSTEAFF
NA	TRBJ2-1	NA	TRBV4-3	TGCGCCAGCAGCCAAGAGCGAACTCCGATGAATGAGCAGTTCTTC	CASSQERTPMNEQFF
TRBD1	TRBJ2-1	NA	TRBV5-1	TGCGCCAGCAGCTTGTATTTCCCTGAGGGGGCGATGAACAATGAGCAGTTCTTC	CASSLYFPEGAMNNEQFF
TRBD1	TRBJ1-2	NA	TRBV10-3	TGTGCCATCAGTTTAGAAAGGGGGCGCAATGGCTACACCTTC	CAISLERGRNGYTF
TRBD1	TRBJ2-2	many	TRBV19	TGTGCCAGTAGAACACCCGGGACAGGTAACACCGGGGAGCTGTTTTTT	CASRTPGTGNTGELFF